One T cell receptor beta chain is described in this entry. Germline CDR1 MNHEY, CDR2 SVGAGI. Trimming took 4 bases from V and 9 from J, leaving 19 bases between them. This CDR3 is built from 15 residues. Methods used by the authors: Reference gene primer amplification yielded estimated nucleated cell counts. Here immunoSEQ multiplex PCR was the method, and the copy in TCRdb shows in-frame clones only, minus some. V, J and clone size are taken as reported in that table, and D and trimming were inferred from the DNA itself. The table has 85,000 to 110,000 clones, roughly 90% seen once; the top ten hold approximately 3.6%. These data come from a study of blood T cell repertoires in COVID-19. Study-level background: The United States, Italy and Spain were the sources of the acute and convalescent COVID-19 samples. T cells, B-cell-depleted T cells, or PBMCs supplied cDNA or gDNA.

The chain couples TRBV6-5 to TRBJ2-1; TRBD2 might be the D (6 bases). The origin of this receptor is a woman aged 55-69 years with acute or convalescent COVID-19. Sequenced: peripheral blood. CDR3 amino acids: CASSSHGGKSGEQFF. CDR3 in DNA: TGTGCCAGCAGTTCACACGGCGGGAAATCTGGTGAGCAGTTCTTC.